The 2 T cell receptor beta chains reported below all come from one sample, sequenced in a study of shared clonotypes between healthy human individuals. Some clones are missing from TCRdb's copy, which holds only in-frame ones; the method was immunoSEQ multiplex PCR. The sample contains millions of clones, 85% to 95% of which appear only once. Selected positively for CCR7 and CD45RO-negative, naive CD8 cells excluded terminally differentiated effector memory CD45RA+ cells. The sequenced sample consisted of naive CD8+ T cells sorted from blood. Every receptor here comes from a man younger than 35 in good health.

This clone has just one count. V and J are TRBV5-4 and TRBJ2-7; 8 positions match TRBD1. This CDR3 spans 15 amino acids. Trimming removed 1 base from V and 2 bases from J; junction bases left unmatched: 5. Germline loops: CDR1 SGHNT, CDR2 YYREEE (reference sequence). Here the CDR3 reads CASSLTGGNTYEQYF. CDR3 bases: TGTGCCAGCAGCTTGACAGGGGGGAACACCTACGAGCAGTACTTC.

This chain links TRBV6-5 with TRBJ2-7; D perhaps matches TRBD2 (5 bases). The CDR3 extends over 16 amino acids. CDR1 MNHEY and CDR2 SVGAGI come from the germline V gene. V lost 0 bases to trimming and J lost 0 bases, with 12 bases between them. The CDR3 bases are TGTGCCAGCAGTTACTCGACGGTAGGGAGCTCCTACGAGCAGTACTTC. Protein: CASSYSTVGSSYEQYF.